Each of the 18 T cell receptor beta chains below was sequenced from the same sample in a study of blood T cell repertoires in COVID-19. Libraries were prepared by immunoSEQ multiplex PCR; TCRdb keeps only in-frame clonotypes and omits some of them. The table lists some 95,000 clones, about 80% of them singletons, with roughly 25% in the top ten. Specimen: peripheral blood. Source of these receptors: a man aged 70-80 years with acute or convalescent COVID-19.

The chain joins TRBV9 to TRBJ2-1; TRBD1 matches 11 bases. This CDR3 spans 17 amino acids. Per the germline V gene, CDR1 is SGDLS and CDR2 is YYNGEE. The J segment lost 9 bases and the V segment lost 0 bases, leaving 11 bases of the junction unmatched. The CDR3 sequence: CASSVGTRDRGFGEQFF. The CDR3 DNA sequence: TGTGCCAGCAGCGTAGGAACCCGGGACAGGGGGTTTGGTGAGCAGTTCTTC. Full variable domain (missing parts from reference TRBV9 and TRBJ2-1): DSGVTQTPKHLITATGQRVTLRCSPRSGDLSVYWYQQSLDQGLQFLIQYYNGEERAKGNILERFSAQQFPDLHSELNLSSLELGDSALYFCASSVGTRDRGFGEQFFGPGTRLTVL.

V gene TRBV5-6 combines with J gene TRBJ1-6, with D unclear. The germline V gene has CDR1 SGHDT and CDR2 YYEEEE. V was shortened by 4 bases and J by 9 bases, with 11 bases between the two germline ends. The CDR3 sequence is 13 residues long. The CDR3 spells CASSPTPSSPLHF. The DNA for the CDR3 is TGTGCCAGCAGCCCGACCCCTAGTTCACCCCTCCACTTT.

The rearrangement links TRBV4-2 to TRBJ2-2, with 7 bases that match TRBD2. The CDR3 covers 18 residues. Germline lookup yields CDR1 LGHNA and CDR2 YNFKEQ. V was pared by 3 bases and J by 1 base, with 11 bases of the junction left unmatched. CDR3 bases: TGTGCCAGCAGCCAGCCTCAGCGGGAAAAGGGGAACACCGGGGAGCTGTTTTTT. Protein product: CASSQPQREKGNTGELFF.

In nucleotides, the CDR3 is TGTGCCAGCAGTTACCAGACTGAAGCTTTCTTT. It is translated as CASSYQTEAFF. The chain has TRBV6-6 and TRBJ1-1; D is unclear. Trimming removed 2 bases from V and 5 bases from J, with 3 bases in between. This CDR3 has 11 residues. Germline V CDR1 and CDR2: MNHNY, SVGAGI (reference sequence).

The genes are TRBV10-3 and TRBJ1-1, with TRBD1 matching 7 bases. Germline assignment: CDR1 ENHRY and CDR2 SYGVKD. V shed 6 bases, J shed 5 bases, and the junction held 9 bases outside the gene matches. The CDR3 has 14 residues. The CDR3 spells CAISPQQGRTEAFF. CDR3 DNA: TGTGCCATCAGCCCTCAACAGGGGAGGACTGAAGCTTTCTTT.

The V and J genes are TRBV5-1 and TRBJ1-2; 10 bases agree with TRBD1. The CDR3 extends over 13 amino acids. Trimming took 2 bases from V and 8 from J; bases not matched to a gene: 3. The V gene's germline CDR1 is SGHRS and CDR2 YFSETQ. DNA for the CDR3: TGCGCCAGCAGCTTCGGACAGGGGGGCGGCTACACCTTC. Encoded protein: CASSFGQGGGYTF.

There are a few counts of this clone. The chain joins TRBV5-1 to TRBJ1-2, with a weak D call TRBD1 (5 bases). The CDR3 runs 13 residues. Trimming shortened V by 5 bases and J by 3 bases, and 11 bases separated the two germline ends. From germline, CDR1 is SGHRS and CDR2 YFSETQ. The CDR3 loop reads CASSLDSHYGYTF. CDR3 in DNA: TGCGCCAGCAGTCTCGACAGCCACTATGGCTACACCTTC.

The chain uses TRBV27 and TRBJ2-1, with 11 bases lining up with TRBD2. The V gene end was trimmed by 3 bases and the J gene end by 2 bases; junction bases not matched to a gene: 12. The germline gives CDR1 MNHEY, CDR2 SMNVEV (reference sequence). CDR3 length: 19 amino acids. The CDR3, as DNA: TGTGCCAGCAGTTTGAGGATAGCGGGAGGGCCTATCACCTACAATGAGCAGTTCTTC. Translation gives CASSLRIAGGPITYNEQFF.

CDR3 protein: CATGTGGGGDTQYF. The CDR3 DNA reads TGTGCCACGGGTACAGGGGGCGGCGGAGATACGCAGTATTTT. The chain is built from TRBV10-3 and TRBJ2-3; 9 positions agree with TRBD1. The CDR3 sequence is 14 residues long. CDR1 and CDR2 from the germline V gene are ENHRY and SYGVKD. Unmatched junction bases numbered 10, after V lost 10 bases and J lost 5 bases.

This clone turned up a few times. The genes are TRBV7-9 and TRBJ2-7; 7 bases fit TRBD2. This CDR3 region has 15 residues. The V gene end was trimmed by 1 base and the J gene end by 3 bases; junction bases not matched to a gene: 6. The germline gives CDR1 SEHNR, CDR2 FQNEAQ (reference sequence). The CDR3 reads CASSLERGLGYEQYF. For the CDR3, the DNA is TGTGCCAGCAGCTTAGAGCGGGGATTGGGCTACGAGCAGTACTTC.

The V gene is TRBV11-1, the J gene TRBJ2-5; unclear D gene. In germline, CDR1 is SGHAT, CDR2 FQDESV (reference sequence). The CDR3 has 14 amino acids. Trimming removed 1 base at V and 1 base at J, with 7 bases between. The CDR3 DNA sequence: TGTGCCAGCAGCTTAGTATCTCCCCAAGAGACCCAGTACTTC. Translated, it gives CASSLVSPQETQYF.

V usage is TRBV28 and J usage is TRBJ1-3; tentative D call: TRBD1 (6 bases). CDR1 is MDHEN and CDR2 is SYDVKM in the germline V gene. This CDR3 has 16 amino acids. Trimming took 7 bases from V and 2 from J, leaving 18 bases between them. CDR3 in amino acids: CASTTGGGLPGNTIYF. In nucleotides, the CDR3 is TGTGCCAGCACCACCGGGGGGGGGCTTCCTGGAAACACCATATATTTT.

This clone was picked up a small number of times. The rearrangement uses TRBV15 and TRBJ1-1, with no clear D. Between the trimmed V and J ends, which lost 1 base and 0 bases, there was a span of 12 bases. The CDR3 has 16 amino acids. Germline CDR1 LNHNV, CDR2 YYDKDF (reference sequence). CDR3 region: CATSRVPGYLNTEAFF. The CDR3 DNA is TGTGCCACCAGCAGAGTGCCGGGATACTTGAACACTGAAGCTTTCTTT.

The genes are TRBV5-4 and TRBJ1-6; 9 nucleotides agree with TRBD1. There are 14 residues in the CDR3. The germline gives CDR1 SGHNT, CDR2 YYREEE (reference sequence). V shed 2 bases and J 7 bases; nucleotides not matched to a gene: 1. CDR3 coding DNA: TGTGCCAGCAGCTTCGACAGGGGGAATTCACCCCTCCACTTT. Amino acids: CASSFDRGNSPLHF.

The gene calls are TRBV29-1 and TRBJ2-7; no reliable D call. From germline, CDR1 is SQVTM and CDR2 ANQGSEA. CDR3 size: 15 residues. The V end lost 0 bases, the J end lost 0 bases, and 12 bases lay between the germline ends. CDR3 in DNA: TGCAGCGTTGAAGATCCGGGTGCGAGCTCCTACGAGCAGTACTTC. Its translation: CSVEDPGASSYEQYF.

This clone was counted only a few times. J is TRBJ1-6 and V is TRBV6-6; 10 nucleotides agree with TRBD1. The CDR3 is 13 residues long. The trim removed 6 bases at V and 15 bases at J, leaving 8 bases unmatched. Germline V gene data show CDR1 as MNHNY and CDR2 as SVGAGI (reference sequence). CDR3 amino acids: CASSPDRGLLLHF. In DNA, the CDR3 is TGTGCCAGCAGCCCCGACAGGGGGCTACTCCTCCACTTT.

The genes are TRBV5-1 and TRBJ2-1; 7 bases agree with TRBD2. The CDR3 totals 16 residues. CDR1 is SGHRS, CDR2 YFSETQ, per germline. V was pared by 5 bases and J by 2 bases, with 10 bases of the junction left unmatched. CDR3 bases: TGCGCCAGCAGACAGCGTGGGGGGGAGGCCTACAATGAGCAGTTCTTC. The encoded protein is CASRQRGGEAYNEQFF.

The CDR3 loop is CSASPSGSVQETQYF. CDR3 nucleotides: TGCAGTGCTAGTCCTAGCGGATCTGTCCAAGAGACCCAGTACTTC. The chain employs TRBV20-1 and TRBJ2-5; TRBD2 agrees at 7 bases. In germline, CDR1 is DFQATT, CDR2 SNEGSKA (reference sequence). This CDR3 is built from 15 residues. The junction had 8 bases not matched to a gene; V was cut back by 3 bases and J by 1 base.